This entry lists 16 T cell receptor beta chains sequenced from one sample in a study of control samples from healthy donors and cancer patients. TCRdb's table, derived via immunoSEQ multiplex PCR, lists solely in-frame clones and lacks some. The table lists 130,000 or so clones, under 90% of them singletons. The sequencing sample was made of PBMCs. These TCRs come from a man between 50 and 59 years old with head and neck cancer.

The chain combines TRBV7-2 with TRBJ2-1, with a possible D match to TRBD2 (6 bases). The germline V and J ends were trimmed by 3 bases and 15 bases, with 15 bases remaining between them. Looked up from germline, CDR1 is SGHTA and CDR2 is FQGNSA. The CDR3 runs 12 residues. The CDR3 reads CASSFLTSKPFF. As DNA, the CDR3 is TGTGCCAGCAGCTTCTTGACTAGTAAGCCGTTCTTC.

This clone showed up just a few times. Here the CDR3 reads CASSLPGQGASNQPQHF. The CDR3, as DNA: TGTGCCAGCAGTTTACCTGGACAGGGGGCAAGCAATCAGCCCCAGCATTTT. V gene TRBV28 combines with J gene TRBJ1-5, with 11 bases aligning to TRBD1. There are 17 residues in the CDR3. Trimming removed 2 bases from V and 1 base from J; junction bases left unmatched: 4. Germline V CDR1 and CDR2: MDHEN, SYDVKM. The full variable domain, rest sourced from reference TRBV28 and TRBJ1-5, is DVKVTQSSRYLVKRTGEKVFLECVQDMDHENMFWYRQDPGLGLRLIYFSYDVKMKEKGDIPEGYSVSREKKERFSLILESASTNQTSMYLCASSLPGQGASNQPQHFGDGTRLSIL.

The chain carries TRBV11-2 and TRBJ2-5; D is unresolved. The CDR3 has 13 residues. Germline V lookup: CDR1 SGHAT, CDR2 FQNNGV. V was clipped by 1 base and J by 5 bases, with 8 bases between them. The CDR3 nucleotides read TGTGCCAGCAGCTTAGTAGGAGTGGAGACCCAGTACTTC. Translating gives CASSLVGVETQYF.

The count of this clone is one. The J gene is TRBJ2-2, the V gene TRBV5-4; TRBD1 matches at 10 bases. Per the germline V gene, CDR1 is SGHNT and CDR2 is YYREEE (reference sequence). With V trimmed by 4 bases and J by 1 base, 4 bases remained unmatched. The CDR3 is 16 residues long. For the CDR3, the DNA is TGTGCCAGCAGCCTAGACAGGGGGCAGAACACCGGGGAGCTGTTTTTT. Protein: CASSLDRGQNTGELFF.

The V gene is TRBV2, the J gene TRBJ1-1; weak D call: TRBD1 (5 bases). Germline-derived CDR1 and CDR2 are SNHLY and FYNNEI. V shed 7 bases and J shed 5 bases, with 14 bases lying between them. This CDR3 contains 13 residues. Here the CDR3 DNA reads TGTGCCAGCAATTTACGGGGGGGGACTGAAGCTTTCTTT. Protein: CASNLRGGTEAFF.

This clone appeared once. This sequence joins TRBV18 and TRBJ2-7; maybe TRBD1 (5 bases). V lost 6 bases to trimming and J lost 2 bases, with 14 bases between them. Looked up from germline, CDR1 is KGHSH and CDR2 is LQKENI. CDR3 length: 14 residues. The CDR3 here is CASSLSETAYEQYF. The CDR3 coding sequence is TGTGCCAGCTCTTTAAGCGAGACAGCCTACGAGCAGTACTTC.

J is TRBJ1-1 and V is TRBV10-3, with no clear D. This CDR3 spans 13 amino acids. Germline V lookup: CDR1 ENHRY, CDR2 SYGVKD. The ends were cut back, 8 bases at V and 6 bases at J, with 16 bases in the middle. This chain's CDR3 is CAISGGRGAEAFF. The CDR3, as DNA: TGTGCCATCTCCGGCGGTCGTGGCGCTGAAGCTTTCTTT.

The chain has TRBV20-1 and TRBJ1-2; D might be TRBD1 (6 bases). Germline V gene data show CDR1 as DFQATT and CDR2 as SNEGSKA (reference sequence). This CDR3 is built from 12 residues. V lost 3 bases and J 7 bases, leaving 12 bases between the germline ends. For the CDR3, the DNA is TGCAGTGCTAGTCCGGGGGCTAGTGGCTACACCTTC. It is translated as CSASPGASGYTF.

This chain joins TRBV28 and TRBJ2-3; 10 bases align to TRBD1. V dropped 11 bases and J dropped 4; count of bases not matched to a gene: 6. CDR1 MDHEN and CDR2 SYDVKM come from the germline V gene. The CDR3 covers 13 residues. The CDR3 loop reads CAARDRGADTQYF. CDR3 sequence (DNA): TGTGCCGCCCGGGACAGGGGAGCAGATACGCAGTATTTT.

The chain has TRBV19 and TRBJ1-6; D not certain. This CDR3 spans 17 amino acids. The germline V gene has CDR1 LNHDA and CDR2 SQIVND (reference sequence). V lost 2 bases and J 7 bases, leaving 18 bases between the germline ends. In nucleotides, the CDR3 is TGTGCCAGTAGTATACCGACGGTGCGAGGTTTCAATTCACCCCTCCACTTT. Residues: CASSIPTVRGFNSPLHF.

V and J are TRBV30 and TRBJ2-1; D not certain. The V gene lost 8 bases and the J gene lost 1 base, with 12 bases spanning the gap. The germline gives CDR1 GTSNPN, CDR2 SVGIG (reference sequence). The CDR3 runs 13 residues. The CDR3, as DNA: TGTGCCCTTTCTCAATGGTCCTACAATGAGCAGTTCTTC. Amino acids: CALSQWSYNEQFF. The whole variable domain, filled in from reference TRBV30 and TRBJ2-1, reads SQTIHQWPATLVQPVGSPLSLECTVEGTSNPNLYWYRQAAGRGLQLLFYSVGIGQISSEVPQNLSASRPQDRQFILSSKKLLLSDSGFYLCALSQWSYNEQFFGPGTRLTVL.

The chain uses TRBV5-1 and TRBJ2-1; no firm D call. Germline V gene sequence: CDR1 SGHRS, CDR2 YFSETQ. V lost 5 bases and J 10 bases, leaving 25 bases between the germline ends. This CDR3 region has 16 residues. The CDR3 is CASRVTPPSRVGEQFF. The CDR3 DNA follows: TGCGCCAGCAGGGTAACCCCACCCAGCAGAGTAGGCGAGCAGTTCTTC.

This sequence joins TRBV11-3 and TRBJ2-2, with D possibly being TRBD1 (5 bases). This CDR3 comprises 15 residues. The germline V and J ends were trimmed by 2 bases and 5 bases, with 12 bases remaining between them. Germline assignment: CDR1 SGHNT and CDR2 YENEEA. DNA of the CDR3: TGTGCCAGCAGCTTACAGGGTCTATCAACCGGGGAGCTGTTTTTT. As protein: CASSLQGLSTGELFF.

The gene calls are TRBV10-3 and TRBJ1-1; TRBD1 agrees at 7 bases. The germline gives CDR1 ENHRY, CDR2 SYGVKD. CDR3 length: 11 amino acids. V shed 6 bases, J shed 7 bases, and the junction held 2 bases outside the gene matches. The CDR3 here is CAIRDRLEAFF. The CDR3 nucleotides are TGTGCCATCAGGGACAGGCTTGAAGCTTTCTTT.

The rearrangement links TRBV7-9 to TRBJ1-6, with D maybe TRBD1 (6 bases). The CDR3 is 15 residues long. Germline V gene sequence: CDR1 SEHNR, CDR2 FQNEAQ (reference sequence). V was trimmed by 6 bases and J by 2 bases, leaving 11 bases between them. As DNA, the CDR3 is TGTGCCAGCAGTTTACAGGGAACCTATAATTCACCCCTCCACTTT. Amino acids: CASSLQGTYNSPLHF.

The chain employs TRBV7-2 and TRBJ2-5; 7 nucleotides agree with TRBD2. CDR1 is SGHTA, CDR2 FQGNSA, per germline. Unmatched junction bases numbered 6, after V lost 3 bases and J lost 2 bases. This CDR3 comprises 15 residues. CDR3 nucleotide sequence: TGTGCCAGCAGCTTCAGACTAGCCGCACAAGAGACCCAGTACTTC. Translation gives CASSFRLAAQETQYF.